This is a list of T cell receptor beta chains from one sample in a study of molecular identifiers for immune sequencing clone quantification. Via MiXCR, TCRdb re-called the PCR reads, giving one row per CDR3 protein. In the table there are around 470,000 distinct CDR3 sequences, roughly 25% of which are singletons. Sequenced material: naive CD8+ T cells from blood, with Jurkat cell RNA spiked in. The receptors originated from a human donor in good health. Some libraries in this study had Jurkat cell RNA spiked in. The CDR3 runs from the conserved cysteine through the conserved F or W.

>TRBV29-1
CSVRDPRAQGSNVLPF
>TRBV7-9
CASSLVVPLGTEAFF
>TRBV27
CASSRQGMGTEAFF
>TRBV3-1
CASSQEMYTEAFF
>TRBV11-1
CASTRSFSGANVLTF
>TRBV27
CASSLSIVQPQHF
>TRBV11-3
CASSLRDDSTDTQYF
>TRBV7-9
CASRAQGAGNPPPHF
>TRBV27
CASSLSGQGANGYTF
>TRBV24-1
CATNTLGASGGPSTDTQYF
>TRBV5-8
CASSLGQGFRQPQHF
>TRBV7-6
CASSLETGLNQPQHF
>TRBV28
CASRPGLTYEQYF
>TRBV4-1
CASSQDLEAQYF
>TRBV4-1
CASSQNRARGEQYF
>TRBV19
CASSTTSSNEQFF
>TRBV27
CASSGGTALGAQHF
>TRBV7-8
CASSPEGGNEKLFF